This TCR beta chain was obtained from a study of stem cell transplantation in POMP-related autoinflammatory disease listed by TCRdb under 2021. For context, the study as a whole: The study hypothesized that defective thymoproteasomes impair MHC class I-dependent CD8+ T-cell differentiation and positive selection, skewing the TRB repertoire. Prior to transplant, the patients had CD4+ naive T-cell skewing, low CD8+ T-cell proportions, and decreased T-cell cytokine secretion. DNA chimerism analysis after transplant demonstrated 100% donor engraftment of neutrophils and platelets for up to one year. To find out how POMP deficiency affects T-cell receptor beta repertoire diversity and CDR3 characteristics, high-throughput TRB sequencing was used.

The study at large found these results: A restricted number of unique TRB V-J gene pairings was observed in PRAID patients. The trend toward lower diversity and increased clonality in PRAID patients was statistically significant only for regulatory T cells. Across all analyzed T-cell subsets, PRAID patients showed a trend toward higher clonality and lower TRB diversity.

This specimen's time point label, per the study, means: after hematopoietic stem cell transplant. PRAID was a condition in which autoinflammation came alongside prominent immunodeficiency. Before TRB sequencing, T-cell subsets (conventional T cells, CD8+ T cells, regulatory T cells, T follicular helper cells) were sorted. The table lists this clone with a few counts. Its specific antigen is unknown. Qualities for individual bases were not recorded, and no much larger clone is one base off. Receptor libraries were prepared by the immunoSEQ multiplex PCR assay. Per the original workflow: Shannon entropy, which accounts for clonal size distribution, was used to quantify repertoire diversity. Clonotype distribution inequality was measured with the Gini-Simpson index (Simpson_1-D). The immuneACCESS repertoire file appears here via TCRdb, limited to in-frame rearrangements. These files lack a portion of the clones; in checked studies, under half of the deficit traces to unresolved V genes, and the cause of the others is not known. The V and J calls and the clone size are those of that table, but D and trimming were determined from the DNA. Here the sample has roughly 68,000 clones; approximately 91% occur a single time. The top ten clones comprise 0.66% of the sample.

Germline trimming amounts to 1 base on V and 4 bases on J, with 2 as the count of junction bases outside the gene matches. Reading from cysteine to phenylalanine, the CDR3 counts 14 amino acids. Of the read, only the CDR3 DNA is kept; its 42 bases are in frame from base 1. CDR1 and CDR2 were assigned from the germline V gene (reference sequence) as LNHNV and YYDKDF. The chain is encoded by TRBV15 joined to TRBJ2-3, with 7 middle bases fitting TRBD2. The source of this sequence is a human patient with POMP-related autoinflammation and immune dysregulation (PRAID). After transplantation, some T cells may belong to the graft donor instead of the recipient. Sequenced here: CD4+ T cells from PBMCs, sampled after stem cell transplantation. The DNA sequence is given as TGTGCCACCAGCAGAGCTACTAGCGCAGATACGCAGTATTTT. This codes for CATSRATSADTQYF.